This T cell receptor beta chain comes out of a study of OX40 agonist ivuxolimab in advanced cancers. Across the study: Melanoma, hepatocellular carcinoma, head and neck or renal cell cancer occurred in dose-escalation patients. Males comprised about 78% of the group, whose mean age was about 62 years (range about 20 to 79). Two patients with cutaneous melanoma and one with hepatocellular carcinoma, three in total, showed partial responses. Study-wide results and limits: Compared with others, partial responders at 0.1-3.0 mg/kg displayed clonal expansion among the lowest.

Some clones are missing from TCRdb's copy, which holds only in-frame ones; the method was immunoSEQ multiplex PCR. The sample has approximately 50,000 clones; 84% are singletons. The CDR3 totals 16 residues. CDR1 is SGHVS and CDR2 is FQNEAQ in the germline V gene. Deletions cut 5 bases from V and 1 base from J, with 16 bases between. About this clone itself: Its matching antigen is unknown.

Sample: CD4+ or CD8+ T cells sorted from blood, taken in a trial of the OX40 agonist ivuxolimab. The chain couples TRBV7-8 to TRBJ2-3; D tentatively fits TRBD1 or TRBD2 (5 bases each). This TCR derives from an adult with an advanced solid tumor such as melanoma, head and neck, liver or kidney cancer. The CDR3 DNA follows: TGTGCCAGCAGCCACGGGGCCCTAAGAGGCACAGATACGCAGTATTTT. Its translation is CASSHGALRGTDTQYF.